The rows below give T cell receptor beta chains drawn from one sample of a study of T cells in Graves' hyperthyroidism and ophthalmopathy. TCRdb reprocessed the multiplex PCR reads with MiXCR, giving one entry per CDR3 protein. The repertoire has some 400,000 distinct CDR3 sequences, roughly 14% of them found once; the top ten carry around 20%. Sequencing used blood. The receptor set was obtained from a man aged 30 to 39 with Graves' hyperthyroidism that later progressed to Graves' ophthalmopathy. Both conserved end residues are part of each CDR3. The order of the fields is CDR3 length, J gene, D gene, V gene, clone size, CDR3 DNA, CDR3 protein. A D gene is named only where the DNA matches it firmly. The size of a clone is reported for some rows only, either as once, few or many, or as a class for expanded clones.

13,TRBJ1-1,NA,TRBV10-2,NA,TGCGCCAGCAGTGCCGTAGGGGGAACTGAAGCTTTCTTT,CASSAVGGTEAFF
15,TRBJ1-5,TRBD1,TRBV7-2,many,TGTGCCAGCAGCTTAGTTACAGGGGAGGAACAGCCCCAGCATTTT,CASSLVTGEEQPQHF
12,TRBJ1-1,NA,TRBV30,many,TGTGCCTGGAGTGGGGGGCCCACTGAAGCTTTCTTT,CAWSGGPTEAFF
13,TRBJ1-6,NA,TRBV4-1,NA,TGCGCCAGCAGCCAAAGGTGGAATTCACCCCTCCACTTT,CASSQRWNSPLHF
13,TRBJ1-2,TRBD1,TRBV19,NA,TGTGCCAGTAAGGAACAGGGGACCTATGGCTACACCTTC,CASKEQGTYGYTF
15,TRBJ1-1,TRBD1,TRBV28,many,TGTGCCAGCAGTTTGGCAGGGACAGGGGGCTTTGAAGCTTTCTTT,CASSLAGTGGFEAFF
14,TRBJ2-2,NA,TRBV6-1,many,TGTGCCAGCAGTGATGCAGGACGGACCGGGGAGCTGTTTTTT,CASSDAGRTGELFF
14,TRBJ1-2,NA,TRBV9,few,TGTGCCAGCAGCCCCCCCGAAAATAACTATGGCTACACCTTC,CASSPPENNYGYTF
17,TRBJ2-1,NA,TRBV7-8,NA,TGTGCCAGCAGCTTGAGGGACGACAGGAGACCTAACAATGAGCAGTTCTTC,CASSLRDDRRPNNEQFF
16,TRBJ2-1,TRBD2,TRBV20-1,many,TGCAGTGCTAGAGGAGTTAGCGGGGGGTTACACAATGAGCAGTTCTTC,CSARGVSGGLHNEQFF
13,TRBJ1-2,TRBD1,TRBV27,many,TGTGCCAGCCGACAGGGAACTATGGCTGGCTACACCTTC,CASRQGTMAGYTF
16,TRBJ2-7,TRBD2,TRBV27,many,TGTGCCAGCAGTTTACTAAGACTAGCGGGGAAATACGAGCAGTACTTC,CASSLLRLAGKYEQYF
14,TRBJ1-2,NA,TRBV4-1,few,TGCGCCAGCAGCCAAGGACAGGTCTTGGGAGGCTACACCTTC,CASSQGQVLGGYTF
14,TRBJ1-3,NA,TRBV28,many,TGTGCCAGCAGCACGTTCTTTACTGGAAACACCATATATTTT,CASSTFFTGNTIYF
17,TRBJ1-5,TRBD1,TRBV4-1,NA,TGCGCCAGCAGCCGTAACTACAGGGGGGGTAGCAATCAGCCCCAGCATTTT,CASSRNYRGGSNQPQHF
16,TRBJ1-3,NA,TRBV2,many,TGTGCCAGCAGTGCAAAGGGACTGGGCTCTGGAAACACCATATATTTT,CASSAKGLGSGNTIYF
13,TRBJ2-1,NA,TRBV12-3/TRBV12-4,many,TGTGCCAGCAGTTTATTAACTGGGGATGAGCAGTTCTTC,CASSLLTGDEQFF
15,TRBJ1-1,NA,TRBV6-1,many,TGTGCCAGCACCAAAACAAGGGGTATAGACACTGAAGCTTTCTTT,CASTKTRGIDTEAFF
17,TRBJ2-5,TRBD2,TRBV3-1,few,TGTGCCAGCAGCTCCCGAGGACTAGCGGGGGGACAAGAGACCCAGTACTTC,CASSSRGLAGGQETQYF
17,TRBJ2-1,TRBD1,TRBV20-1,many,TGCAGTGCTAAGGGGGTCTTGACAGGGACCTCCTACAATGAGCAGTTCTTC,CSAKGVLTGTSYNEQFF
15,TRBJ2-7,TRBD1,TRBV7-8,many,TGTGCCAGCAGCTCGAGACAGGGAAAGTCCGGCGAGCAGTACTTC,CASSSRQGKSGEQYF
16,TRBJ1-1,NA,TRBV27,few,TGTGCCAGCAGTTTAAGTATCTATCAGGGCACTACTGAAGCTTTCTTT,CASSLSIYQGTTEAFF
14,TRBJ2-6,NA,TRBV3-1,NA,TGTGCCAGCAGCCAGGGGGCTGGGGCCAACGTCCTGACTTTC,CASSQGAGANVLTF
15,TRBJ2-1,TRBD2,TRBV6-1,few,TGTGCCAGCAGTTTGGGGCGGGGGATTTACAATGAGCAGTTCTTC,CASSLGRGIYNEQFF
14,TRBJ2-5,TRBD1,TRBV18,NA,TGTGCCAGATCACCACCGGGGCAGGGGGAGACGCAGTACTTC,CARSPPGQGETQYF
14,TRBJ2-7,NA,TRBV5-5,few,TGTGCCAGCAGCTTGGAGGGCTACTCCTACGAGCAGTACTTC,CASSLEGYSYEQYF
15,TRBJ1-2,NA,TRBV12-3/TRBV12-4,many,TGTGCCAGCAGTTTAGGGGGGGCGACAAGCTATGGCTACACCTTC,CASSLGGATSYGYTF
16,TRBJ2-2,TRBD2,TRBV6-1,many,TGTGCCAGCAGGCGACTAGCGGGGGGGCCAAACGGGGAGCTGTTTTTT,CASRRLAGGPNGELFF
15,TRBJ2-7,NA,TRBV5-1,many,TGCGCCAGCAGCTTGGTTACAGGGTGGGGATACGAGCAGTACTTC,CASSLVTGWGYEQYF
15,TRBJ2-7,TRBD2,TRBV20-1,few,TGCAGTGCTAGCGGGAATAGCGGGGGTGGTGTAAAGCAGTACTTC,CSASGNSGGGVKQYF
17,TRBJ2-6,NA,TRBV5-1,few,TGCGCCAGCAGCTATACCGCCTTGGCGGGGGCTTACAACGTCCTGACTTTC,CASSYTALAGAYNVLTF
14,TRBJ1-1,NA,TRBV19,few,TGTGCCAGTAGTATAGTAGACAGGCAGGGGCGAGCTTTCTTT,CASSIVDRQGRAFF
14,TRBJ2-5,TRBD1,TRBV7-9,many,TGTGCCAGCAGCACGACAGGGCGGCAAGAGACCCAGTACTTC,CASSTTGRQETQYF
16,TRBJ1-2,TRBD1,TRBV6-5,many,TGTGCCAGCAGTTACCTGACAGGGGGTGTATTCTATGGCTACACCTTC,CASSYLTGGVFYGYTF
15,TRBJ2-7,TRBD2,TRBV6-5,many,TGTGCCAGCAGTTACGCCAGCGGGGGCACCTACGAGCAGTACTTC,CASSYASGGTYEQYF
14,TRBJ1-5,NA,TRBV4-1,few,TGCGCCAGCAGCCAAGACGGGGGCCTACAGCCCCAGCATTTT,CASSQDGGLQPQHF
14,TRBJ1-4,NA,TRBV6-1,few,TGTGCCAGCAGTCGGACCAAGGGGAATGAAAAACTGTTTTTT,CASSRTKGNEKLFF
16,TRBJ2-2,NA,TRBV20-1,NA,TGCAGTGCTAGAGATGACTTTGACTGGGTGGCCGGGGAGCTGTTTTTT,CSARDDFDWVAGELFF
16,TRBJ2-2,NA,TRBV7-9,NA,TGTGCCAGCACCGTCTCACGGGCGAGAGGCACCGGGGAGCTGTTTTTT,CASTVSRARGTGELFF
12,TRBJ1-2,NA,TRBV30,many,TGTGCCTGGAGTCAAGGGGGCTATGGCTACACCTTC,CAWSQGGYGYTF
16,TRBJ1-4,NA,TRBV28,NA,TGTGCCAGCAAACTCTACCATGAGGCAACTAATGAAAAACTGTTTTTT,CASKLYHEATNEKLFF
17,TRBJ2-7,TRBD2,TRBV27,NA,TGTGCCAGCAGTTGGTTCGGGACTAGCGGGGGGACCTACGAGCAGTACTTC,CASSWFGTSGGTYEQYF
17,TRBJ2-2,TRBD2,TRBV2,NA,TGTGCCAGCAGGTACCCCTTTGGCGGGGGAAACACCGGGGAGCTGTTTTTT,CASRYPFGGGNTGELFF
14,TRBJ2-2,NA,TRBV2,many,TGTGCCAGCACGGTGACAGGGAGGACCGGGGAGCTGTTTTTT,CASTVTGRTGELFF
16,TRBJ1-5,NA,TRBV28,many,TGTGCCAGCAGTTTCAGGGCGTCGTATAGCAATCAGCCCCAGCATTTT,CASSFRASYSNQPQHF